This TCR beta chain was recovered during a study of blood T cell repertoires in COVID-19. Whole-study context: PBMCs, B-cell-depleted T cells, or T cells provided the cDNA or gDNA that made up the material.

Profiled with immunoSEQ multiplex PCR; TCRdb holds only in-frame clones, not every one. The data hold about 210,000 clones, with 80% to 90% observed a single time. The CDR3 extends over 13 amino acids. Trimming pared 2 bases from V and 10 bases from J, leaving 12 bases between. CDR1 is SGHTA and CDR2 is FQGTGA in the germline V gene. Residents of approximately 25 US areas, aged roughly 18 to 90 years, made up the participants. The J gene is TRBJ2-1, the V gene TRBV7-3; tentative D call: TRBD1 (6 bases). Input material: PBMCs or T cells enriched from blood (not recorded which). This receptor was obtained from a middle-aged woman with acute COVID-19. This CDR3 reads CASSLAGDGEQFF. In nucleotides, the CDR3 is TGTGCCAGCAGCTTAGCAGGGGACGGAGAGCAGTTCTTC.